Presented here are 27 T cell receptor beta chains from one specimen sequenced in a study of blood T cells in healthy people across ages. Primed by a sample-barcoded 5' primer and a J-beta primer mix, a second PCR proceeded for about 7 to 11 cycles. From the 5' RACE reads, TCRdb called clonotypes with MiXCR, one entry per CDR3 protein. The table has about 1,600,000 distinct CDR3 sequences, approximately 42% seen once. The sequenced material came from blood. These receptors all stem from a woman in her late teens or twenties in good health.

The V gene is TRBV7-2, the J gene TRBJ2-1; D possibly corresponds to TRBD2 (6 bases). Trimming left V 1 base short and J 12 bases short, with 10 bases between. CDR1 and CDR2 from the germline V gene are SGHTA and FQGNSA. The CDR3 consists of 12 residues. The CDR3 DNA is TGTGCCAGCAGCTTAGGCGGGACTGGGCAGTTCTTC. Its translation: CASSLGGTGQFF.

This chain joins TRBV6-1 and TRBJ2-3; the D is unclear. CDR1 is MNHNS, CDR2 SASEGT, per germline. Trimming shortened V by 5 bases and J by 5 bases, and 14 bases separated the two germline ends. CDR3 length: 14 amino acids. The CDR3 loop reads CASSSRPGVDTQYF. In DNA form, the CDR3 reads TGTGCCAGCAGTTCACGCCCTGGGGTAGATACGCAGTATTTT.

The V and J genes are TRBV27 and TRBJ2-7, with D perhaps being TRBD1 or TRBD2 (5 bases each). Germline V gene lookup returns CDR1 MNHEY and CDR2 SMNVEV (reference sequence). Trimming removed 4 bases from V and 3 bases from J, with 10 bases in between. This CDR3 spans 13 amino acids. The CDR3 DNA follows: TGTGCCAGCAGTTCCGGGGCCTTCTACGAGCAGTACTTC. Translating it yields CASSSGAFYEQYF.

This rearrangement joins TRBV4-2 to TRBJ2-1, with TRBD2 matching over 9 bases. CDR3 length: 16 residues. The V and J ends lost 0 bases and 7 bases, in that order; junction bases with no gene match: 7. CDR1 and CDR2 from the germline V gene are LGHNA and YNFKEQ. In nucleotides, the CDR3 is TGTGCCAGCAGCCAAGATGGATTAGCGGGAGATAATGAGCAGTTCTTC. Translated, it gives CASSQDGLAGDNEQFF.

J is TRBJ1-6 and V is TRBV27, with a tentative D call TRBD1 (6 bases). Germline CDR1 reads MNHEY; CDR2 reads SMNVEV (reference sequence). The V end lost 1 base, the J end lost 10 bases, and 11 bases lay between the germline ends. This CDR3 comprises 14 residues. CDR3 in amino acids: CASSLYGGGSPLHF. DNA of the CDR3: TGTGCCAGCAGTTTATACGGGGGCGGGTCACCCCTCCACTTT.

This chain uses TRBV12-3 or TRBV12-4 with TRBJ2-3, with 9 bases lining up with TRBD2. V lost 2 bases to trimming and J lost 2 bases; unmatched junction nucleotides: 5. This CDR3 contains 16 residues. CDR3 amino acids: CASSLLPSGATDTQYF. The CDR3 DNA follows: TGTGCCAGCAGTTTATTGCCTAGCGGGGCCACAGATACGCAGTATTTT.

This rearrangement joins TRBV12-5 to TRBJ2-4, with TRBD1 as a possible D gene (5 bases). The CDR3 length is 14 residues. V was clipped by 11 bases and J by 0 bases, with 14 bases between them. Germline values: CDR1 LGHNT, CDR2 FRNRAP. CDR3 residues: CAGADSLAKNIQYF. Written as DNA, the CDR3 is TGTGCTGGTGCAGACAGTCTAGCCAAAAACATTCAGTACTTC. Supplemented by reference TRBV12-5 and TRBJ2-4, the full variable domain reads DARVTQTPRHKVTEMGQEVTMRCQPILGHNTVFWYRQTMMQGLELLAYFRNRAPLDDSGMPKDRFSAEMPDATLATLKIQPSEPRDSAVYFCAGADSLAKNIQYFGAGTRLSVL.

This clonotype came up a few times. The chain uses TRBV3-1 and TRBJ1-4; D might be TRBD1 (5 bases). The germline CDR1 and CDR2 sequences are LGHDT and YNNKEL (reference sequence). The CDR3 loop spans 15 amino acids. Trimming took off 2 bases at V and 6 bases at J, with 13 bases between the two ends. The CDR3 bases are TGTGCCAGCAGCCAACGAGGCAGGGCGGATGAAAAACTGTTTTTT. It specifies CASSQRGRADEKLFF.

CDR3 bases: TGTGCCAGCAGTGATCAGGGGTCCTATAATTCACCCCTCCACTTT. It codes for CASSDQGSYNSPLHF. This chain links TRBV6-6 with TRBJ1-6; D is perhaps TRBD1 (6 bases). This CDR3 spans 15 amino acids. Germline CDR1 and CDR2: MNHNY and SVGAGI (reference sequence). Trimming took off 5 bases at V and 1 base at J, with 9 bases between the two ends.

This clonotype turned up a few times. The chain carries TRBV6-1 and TRBJ1-1; D is perhaps TRBD1 (5 bases). The CDR3 covers 18 residues. CDR1 and CDR2 from the germline V gene are MNHNS and SASEGT. Trimming shortened V by 2 bases and J by 7 bases, and 26 bases separated the two germline ends. The CDR3 sequence is CASSESGSSRPREGEAFF. DNA for the CDR3: TGTGCCAGCAGTGAAAGTGGTAGTAGTCGACCCAGGGAAGGTGAAGCTTTCTTT.

This clonotype has a handful of counts. This chain uses TRBV12-3 or TRBV12-4 with TRBJ1-1; D remains unclear. Trimming cost V 3 bases and J 1 base, with 9 bases left between them. This CDR3 is 14 amino acids long. The CDR3 coding sequence is TGTGCCAGCAGTTTTAGGACGGCGAACACTGAAGCTTTCTTT. As protein: CASSFRTANTEAFF.

The chain recombines TRBV12-3 or TRBV12-4 with TRBJ2-4; possible D gene TRBD2, 5 bases. This CDR3 is 14 amino acids long. Trimming removed 5 bases from V and 13 bases from J, with 21 bases in between. The CDR3 sequence is CASSRVGVGQTQYF. In DNA, the CDR3 is TGTGCCAGCAGTCGGGTCGGGGTGGGTCAAACCCAGTACTTC.

V and J are TRBV7-2 and TRBJ2-2; D perhaps matches TRBD2 (5 bases). CDR3 length equals 15 residues. The V and J ends lost 8 bases and 0 bases respectively, with 13 bases between them. CDR1 and CDR2 from the germline V gene are SGHTA and FQGNSA. CDR3 nucleotide sequence: TGTGCCAGCCAGTGGCGCGGGTCGAACACCGGGGAGCTGTTTTTT. Protein sequence: CASQWRGSNTGELFF.

The rearrangement uses TRBV7-2 and TRBJ1-1; maybe TRBD1 (5 bases). The CDR3 has 15 residues. With 7 bases removed from V and 10 bases from J, the gap between germline ends came to 25 bases. Germline V CDR1 and CDR2: SGHTA, FQGNSA. The CDR3 is CASTSTGGRGRGAFF. The CDR3 DNA reads TGTGCCAGCACTTCAACTGGGGGGAGGGGAAGAGGAGCTTTCTTT. Using reference TRBV7-2 and TRBJ1-1 for the parts outside the CDR3, the full variable domain is GAGVSQSPSNKVTEKGKDVELRCDPISGHTALYWYRQSLGQGLEFLIYFQGNSAPDKSGLPSDRFSAERTGGSVSTLTIQRTQQEDSAVYLCASTSTGGRGRGAFFGQGTRLTVV.

V gene TRBV12-3 or TRBV12-4 combines with J gene TRBJ2-7, with D possibly matching TRBD1 (7 bases). The J call is doubtful: the DNA matches TRBJ2-5 better. This CDR3 is built from 14 residues. The chain's CDR3 is CASSLRQGGKTQYF. The CDR3 DNA reads TGTGCCAGCAGTTTACGACAGGGAGGAAAGACCCAGTACTTC.

Points on this clonotype: The junction and the germline gene differ at one end; a read error may be behind it. The rearrangement uses TRBV4-1 and TRBJ2-7; unclear D gene. The CDR3 has 13 residues. Germline V gene sequence: CDR1 MGHRA, CDR2 YSYEKL. The CDR3 DNA reads as TGCGCCAGCAGCCGGGCAGTTTCCTGCGAGCAGTACTTC. Amino acids: CASSRAVSCEQYF.

This clonotype was detected only a few times. The chain employs TRBV20-1 and TRBJ2-3; tentatively, D is TRBD2 (5 bases). V lost 6 bases, J lost 0 bases, and 13 bases lay in between. Germline loops: CDR1 DFQATT, CDR2 SNEGSKA (reference sequence). The CDR3 has 14 residues. CDR3 nucleotides: TGCAGTGCCCCGGCGACTACCAGCACAGATACGCAGTATTTT. It codes for CSAPATTSTDTQYF.

The CDR3 DNA follows: TGTGCCAGCAGTTACTCCGACAGAGCTGGGGCCAACGTCCTGACTTTC. Translated: CASSYSDRAGANVLTF. The gene calls are TRBV6-2 or TRBV6-3 and TRBJ2-6; weak D call: TRBD1 (5 bases). V was pared by 0 bases and J by 2 bases, with 8 bases between. The CDR3 loop spans 16 amino acids. Germline CDR1 reads MNHEY; CDR2 reads SVGEGT.

The chain uses TRBV7-2 and TRBJ1-6, with 7 bases identical to TRBD1. Germline V lookup: CDR1 SGHTA, CDR2 FQGNSA. The CDR3 loop spans 14 amino acids. J gave up 4 bases and V 5 bases, and 2 bases lay outside the gene matches. The CDR3 protein is CASSAGQYNSPLHF. CDR3 nucleotides: TGTGCCAGCAGCGCGGGACAGTATAATTCACCCCTCCACTTT. Combining the CDR3 with reference TRBV7-2 and TRBJ1-6 gives the whole variable domain GAGVSQSPSNKVTEKGKDVELRCDPISGHTALYWYRQSLGQGLEFLIYFQGNSAPDKSGLPSDRFSAERTGGSVSTLTIQRTQQEDSAVYLCASSAGQYNSPLHFGNGTRLTVT.

This clonotype was seen a handful of times. The chain combines TRBV20-1 with TRBJ2-3; weak D call: TRBD2 (7 bases). The CDR3 sequence is 17 residues long. The V gene's germline CDR1 is DFQATT and CDR2 SNEGSKA (reference sequence). V gave up 6 bases and J gave up 3 bases, with 25 bases separating them. Here the CDR3 DNA reads TGCAGTGCCCCCCCTGGGGGGGCAATAGGTGTAACAGATACGCAGTATTTT. This translates into CSAPPGGAIGVTDTQYF.

The rearrangement joins TRBV24-1 to TRBJ2-2; 7 bases fit TRBD2. Germline V gene lookup returns CDR1 KGHDR and CDR2 SFDVKD. V dropped 3 bases and J dropped 5; count of bases not matched to a gene: 5. This CDR3 comprises 15 residues. The CDR3 loop reads CATSDAGVDTGELFF. For the CDR3, the DNA is TGTGCCACCAGTGATGCGGGAGTAGATACCGGGGAGCTGTTTTTT.

This clonotype was recorded a few times. The V and J genes are TRBV5-1 and TRBJ1-1, with 7 positions matching TRBD1. Losses at the gene ends were 0 bases for V and 10 bases for J; bases not matched to a gene: 9. The CDR3 is 14 amino acids. Germline V gives CDR1 SGHRS, CDR2 YFSETQ. This chain's CDR3 is CASSLVPGQRGAFF. The CDR3, as DNA: TGCGCCAGCAGCTTGGTCCCGGGACAGAGGGGAGCTTTCTTT.

CDR3 sequence: CASSKYLTDRLCGNTIYF. The CDR3 bases are TGTGCCAGCAGCAAATACCTCACGGACCGTTTGTGTGGAAACACCATATATTTT. The chain combines TRBV21-1 with TRBJ1-3. TRBV21-1 is given as a pseudogene. The CDR3 consists of 18 residues.

The J gene is TRBJ1-5, the V gene TRBV20-1; tentative D call: TRBD1 (5 bases). CDR3 length equals 17 residues. Germline V gene lookup returns CDR1 DFQATT and CDR2 SNEGSKA (reference sequence). V was clipped by 3 bases and J by 0 bases, with 18 bases between them. CDR3 bases: TGCAGTGCTAGGGCCCTGTCGGGGCCGAATAGCAATCAGCCCCAGCATTTT. Amino acid sequence: CSARALSGPNSNQPQHF.

This clonotype was seen only a few times. This chain joins TRBV3-1 and TRBJ2-5; 9 bases match TRBD2. Losses at the gene ends were 3 bases for V and 1 base for J; bases not matched to a gene: 3. This CDR3 has 15 amino acids. Looked up from germline, CDR1 is LGHDT and CDR2 is YNNKEL (reference sequence). CDR3 in DNA: TGTGCCAGCAGCCACCCGACTAGCGGCCAAGAGACCCAGTACTTC. Encoded protein: CASSHPTSGQETQYF.

The chain carries TRBV3-1 and TRBJ2-5, with 11 bases that match TRBD1. The ends lost 1 base at V and 5 bases at J; junction bases unmatched: 3. The V gene's germline CDR1 is LGHDT and CDR2 YNNKEL (reference sequence). The CDR3 has 15 amino acids. Here the CDR3 DNA reads TGTGCCAGCAGCCAAGTGGACAGGGGGCAGGAGACCCAGTACTTC. Translation: CASSQVDRGQETQYF.

This clonotype was seen just once. CDR3 in DNA: TGTGCCAGCATTCCCCGGAGGGATCAGCCCCAGCATTTT. This gives the protein CASIPRRDQPQHF. V and J are TRBV12-3 or TRBV12-4 and TRBJ1-5; D uncertain. V lost 7 bases and J lost 5, with 12 bases in between. CDR3 length: 13 amino acids.